The 24 T cell receptor beta chains below were found in one sample sequenced in a study of cytomegalovirus exposure and HLA in healthy donors. 13 Jbeta primers and 60 Vbeta primers were used for the PCR. Sequenced by immunoSEQ multiplex PCR; TCRdb stores in-frame clones only, minus some. The sample holds some 110,000 clones, around three quarters seen once. The sequencing sample was made of PBMCs. The origin of the receptors is a woman aged 45 to 65 in good health and CMV-seropositive.

This chain's CDR3 is CASSLSLRNTGELFF. For the CDR3, the DNA is TGTGCCAGCAGTTTATCGCTCAGAAACACCGGGGAGCTGTTTTTT. The chain couples TRBV27 to TRBJ2-2; D is uncertain. The CDR3 extends over 15 amino acids. In germline, CDR1 is MNHEY, CDR2 SMNVEV (reference sequence). Trimming removed 0 bases from V and 2 bases from J, with 7 bases in between.

The rearrangement uses TRBV28 and TRBJ1-5; possibly TRBD1 for D (5 bases). The CDR3 has 16 amino acids. Germline V gene lookup returns CDR1 MDHEN and CDR2 SYDVKM. V gave up 0 bases and J gave up 2 bases, with 11 bases separating them. The CDR3 is CASSLWAGGGNQPQHF. The CDR3 DNA is TGTGCCAGCAGTTTATGGGCCGGGGGTGGCAATCAGCCCCAGCATTTT.

The chain joins TRBV28 to TRBJ1-2; TRBD1 might be the D (6 bases). The CDR3 is made up of 12 amino acids. Germline CDR1 reads MDHEN; CDR2 reads SYDVKM. With 9 bases removed from V and 5 bases from J, the gap between germline ends came to 13 bases. CDR3 nucleotides: TGTGCCAGTACGGGGGGCCCTTATGGCTACACCTTC. The encoded protein is CASTGGPYGYTF.

The chain recombines TRBV6-6 with TRBJ1-1, with D possibly being TRBD1 (5 bases). Trimming took 6 bases from V and 8 from J, leaving 19 bases between them. This CDR3 contains 14 residues. Germline V gene data show CDR1 as MNHNY and CDR2 as SVGAGI (reference sequence). CDR3 region: CASSPPGGGKEAFF. DNA of the CDR3: TGTGCCAGCAGCCCTCCCGGGGGGGGGAAGGAAGCTTTCTTT.

The chain employs TRBV5-1 and TRBJ1-1, with unresolved D. Trimming pared 3 bases from V and 3 bases from J, leaving 15 bases between. The CDR3 runs to 15 residues. CDR1 and CDR2 from the germline V gene are SGHRS and YFSETQ. CDR3 bases: TGCGCCAGCAGCTCTGAGGTCTCGGGGTACACTGAAGCTTTCTTT. It specifies CASSSEVSGYTEAFF.

The chain is built from TRBV6-5 and TRBJ2-7, with D perhaps matching TRBD2 (5 bases). Trimming took 0 bases from V and 5 from J, leaving 8 bases between them. This CDR3 comprises 13 residues. The V gene's germline CDR1 is MNHEY and CDR2 SVGAGI. The DNA of the CDR3 is TGTGCCAGCAGTTACTCCGGGAAGGACGAGCAGTACTTC. Translated: CASSYSGKDEQYF.

The chain employs TRBV5-1 and TRBJ2-5; TRBD2 matches 11 bases. Germline CDR1 is SGHRS and CDR2 is YFSETQ. The CDR3 is 23 amino acids. V lost 2 bases and J lost 3; bases outside the gene matches: 27. CDR3 nucleotides: TGCGCCAGCAGCTTAAATGGCGGGTTTCCGTGGTCTAGCGGGGGGTCAAGGGAAGAGACCCAGTACTTC. This encodes CASSLNGGFPWSSGGSREETQYF.

J is TRBJ2-7 and V is TRBV11-2; D may be TRBD1 (6 bases). CDR3 length: 13 residues. V was clipped by 5 bases and J by 2 bases, with 10 bases between them. Germline loops: CDR1 SGHAT, CDR2 FQNNGV. The CDR3 nucleotides read TGTGCCAGCAGCCAGGGGTTGCCCTACGAGCAGTACTTC. Residues: CASSQGLPYEQYF.

The V and J genes are TRBV30 and TRBJ2-1, with 9 bases aligning to TRBD1. The CDR3 runs 16 residues. The J segment lost 7 bases and the V segment lost 5 bases, leaving 15 bases of the junction unmatched. Germline CDR1 GTSNPN, CDR2 SVGIG (reference sequence). The CDR3 reads CAWGRIIGTGTNEQFF. The CDR3 nucleotides are TGTGCCTGGGGCCGAATTATAGGGACAGGGACGAATGAGCAGTTCTTC.

In this sample, this clone turned up a few times. The chain uses TRBV7-9 and TRBJ2-5, with 7 nucleotides matching TRBD1. V was pared by 5 bases and J by 1 base, with 10 bases of the junction left unmatched. The CDR3 spans 16 residues. Looked up from germline, CDR1 is SEHNR and CDR2 is FQNEAQ (reference sequence). This CDR3 is CASSTTGVIPQETQYF. CDR3 bases: TGTGCCAGCAGCACTACAGGGGTCATCCCCCAAGAGACCCAGTACTTC.

The chain has TRBV4-3 and TRBJ1-3, with D maybe TRBD1 (6 bases). V lost 1 base and J lost 2, with 21 bases in between. Germline V lookup: CDR1 LGHNA, CDR2 YSLEER. CDR3 length: 19 residues. As DNA, the CDR3 is TGCGCCAGCAGCCAAGTTCTACAGGGCTTATGGGGGCCTGGAAACACCATATATTTT. It yields the protein CASSQVLQGLWGPGNTIYF.

J is TRBJ2-5 and V is TRBV6-6; no definite D call. The CDR3 runs to 14 residues. The V gene's germline CDR1 is MNHNY and CDR2 SVGAGI (reference sequence). V shed 0 bases and J shed 2 bases, with 7 bases lying between them. The CDR3 DNA is TGTGCCAGCAGTTACTCGCAGGTTCAAGAGACCCAGTACTTC. The encoded protein is CASSYSQVQETQYF.

J is TRBJ1-1 and V is TRBV27; D gene ambiguous. Germline V gene data show CDR1 as MNHEY and CDR2 as SMNVEV (reference sequence). This CDR3 is 12 amino acids long. V was trimmed by 4 bases and J by 7 bases, leaving 10 bases between them. This CDR3 is CASSSAGREAFF. The CDR3 DNA reads TGTGCCAGCAGTTCGGCAGGTCGTGAAGCTTTCTTT.

The chain has TRBV18 and TRBJ2-3, with 12 bases that match TRBD2. The germline V gene encodes CDR1 KGHSH and CDR2 LQKENI. After removal of 3 bases from V and 5 bases from J, the junction contained 6 bases not matched to a gene. The CDR3 covers 16 residues. The CDR3 loop reads CASSPLAGGREDTQYF. CDR3 nucleotide sequence: TGTGCCAGCTCACCTCTAGCGGGGGGGCGCGAAGATACGCAGTATTTT.

The chain couples TRBV14 to TRBJ2-3; D might be TRBD1 (6 bases). The CDR3 runs 14 residues. Germline assignment: CDR1 SGHDN and CDR2 FVKESK. V lost 11 bases and J 4 bases, leaving 19 bases between the germline ends. For the CDR3, the DNA is TGTGCCTGCTCCGGACAGCAAATTTCAGATACGCAGTATTTT. As protein: CACSGQQISDTQYF.

The chain employs TRBV18 and TRBJ1-6; D is possibly TRBD1 (6 bases). The V end was cut by 6 bases, the J end by 8 bases, with 17 bases between. The CDR3 contains 15 residues. CDR1 is KGHSH and CDR2 is LQKENI in the germline V gene. The CDR3 protein is CASSPTGLGDSPLHF. The CDR3 nucleotides are TGTGCCAGCTCGCCCACAGGGCTGGGGGATTCACCCCTCCACTTT.

In nucleotides, the CDR3 is TGTGCCAGCAGCTTTGGACAGGGGGTCACTGAAGCTTTCTTT. Translation: CASSFGQGVTEAFF. This chain connects TRBV7-6 to TRBJ1-1, with TRBD1 matching over 10 bases. CDR3 length: 14 residues. Germline V gene lookup returns CDR1 SGHVS and CDR2 FNYEAQ. With 3 bases clipped from V and 4 bases from J, the junction kept 2 bases outside the gene matches.

This chain joins TRBV2 and TRBJ2-1, with D tentatively TRBD1 (5 bases). This CDR3 has 11 residues. The V gene's germline CDR1 is SNHLY and CDR2 FYNNEI. CDR3 bases: TGTGCTAGGGGCAGGAGCAATGAGCAGTTCTTC. It encodes CARGRSNEQFF.

This clone was counted only a few times. The V call is TRBV29-1, the J call TRBJ1-2; TRBD1 aligns across 7 bases. V was pared by 3 bases and J by 4 bases, with 2 bases of the junction left unmatched. Germline V gene sequence: CDR1 SQVTM, CDR2 ANQGSEA. This CDR3 is 12 amino acids long. This chain's CDR3 is CSVETGSYGYTF. For the CDR3, the DNA is TGCAGCGTTGAGACAGGGAGCTATGGCTACACCTTC.

A few counts support this clone. The chain recombines TRBV28 with TRBJ1-2, with 7 bases aligning to TRBD1. Germline assignment: CDR1 MDHEN and CDR2 SYDVKM. This CDR3 has 14 amino acids. J lost 3 bases, V lost 5 bases, and 6 bases had no gene match. The CDR3, as DNA: TGTGCCAGCAGTGCGGGACAGCTACACTATGGCTACACCTTC. Its protein is CASSAGQLHYGYTF.

J is TRBJ2-3 and V is TRBV4-1; weak D call: TRBD1 (5 bases). The V end lost 5 bases, the J end lost 0 bases, and 12 bases lay between the germline ends. The germline V gene encodes CDR1 MGHRA and CDR2 YSYEKL. CDR3 size: 15 residues. The CDR3 DNA sequence: TGCGCCAGCAGCTCGTGGACAACCAGCACAGATACGCAGTATTTT. Amino acid sequence: CASSSWTTSTDTQYF.

This chain joins TRBV5-4 and TRBJ1-4, with 8 positions matching TRBD1. The CDR3 has 16 amino acids. Per germline, CDR1 SGHNT and CDR2 YYREEE (reference sequence). The V and J ends lost 4 bases and 1 base, in that order; junction bases with no gene match: 6. The chain's CDR3 is CASSTGGVGTNEKLFF. The CDR3 DNA is TGTGCCAGCAGCACAGGGGGGGTGGGAACTAATGAAAAACTGTTTTTT. The full variable domain, in which reference TRBV5-4 and TRBJ1-4 provide the parts outside the CDR3, is ETGVTQSPTHLIKTRGQQVTLRCSSQSGHNTVSWYQQALGQGPQFIFQYYREEENGRGNFPPRFSGLQFPNYSSELNVNALELDDSALYLCASSTGGVGTNEKLFFGSGTQLSVL.

V is TRBV28 and J is TRBJ1-3; 7 bases map to TRBD1. The CDR3 loop spans 14 amino acids. V gave up 6 bases and J gave up 2 bases; unmatched junction bases: 4. Germline V lookup: CDR1 MDHEN, CDR2 SYDVKM. The CDR3 loop is CASSLGQPGNTIYF. CDR3 bases: TGTGCCAGCAGCCTGGGACAGCCTGGAAACACCATATATTTT. The full variable domain, with the rest looked up from reference TRBV28 and TRBJ1-3, is DVKVTQSSRYLVKRTGEKVFLECVQDMDHENMFWYRQDPGLGLRLIYFSYDVKMKEKGDIPEGYSVSREKKERFSLILESASTNQTSMYLCASSLGQPGNTIYFGEGSWLTVV.

This clone was seen a few times. The sample contains more than one DNA sequence encoding this CDR3. The rearrangement links TRBV28 to TRBJ1-2; no reliable D call. The CDR3 loop spans 12 amino acids. The V end lost 6 bases, the J end lost 4 bases, and 9 bases lay between the germline ends. Germline-derived CDR1 and CDR2 are MDHEN and SYDVKM. CDR3 region: CASSQDRYGYTF. Here the CDR3 DNA reads TGTGCCAGCAGCCAGGATCGCTATGGCTACACCTTC.